A single sample is the source of the 14 T cell receptor beta chains below, sequenced in a study of Graves' ophthalmopathy and Graves' hyperthyroidism. RNA served as the template for amplifying TCR beta CDR3 regions. An initial RT-PCR round employing HTBI primers preceded a second-round multiplex PCR. Each CDR3 protein is one row after TCRdb ran MiXCR on the multiplex PCR reads. The top ten clones hold approximately 7% of a sample with roughly 400,000 distinct CDR3 sequences, 15% to 19% of them seen once. The sequenced sample consisted of peripheral blood. The receptors shown here come from a woman younger than 35 with stable Graves' hyperthyroidism.

At least ten counts were recorded for this clonotype. The chain carries TRBV18 and TRBJ1-1, with 9 nucleotides matching TRBD1. Unmatched junction bases numbered 6, after V lost 3 bases and J lost 4 bases. Germline-derived CDR1 and CDR2 are KGHSH and LQKENI. The CDR3 has 15 amino acids. The CDR3 bases are TGTGCCAGCTCACCTATACAGGGGGCAGGCACTGAAGCTTTCTTT. Translating it yields CASSPIQGAGTEAFF.

This clonotype has a count of ten or more. This chain links TRBV7-2 with TRBJ2-5, with D unresolved. CDR3 length: 13 amino acids. The germline CDR1 and CDR2 sequences are SGHTA and FQGNSA. V was trimmed by 0 bases and J by 3 bases, leaving 5 bases between them. Here the CDR3 reads CASSLATEETQYF. CDR3 DNA sequence: TGTGCCAGCAGCTTAGCGACGGAAGAGACCCAGTACTTC.

This clonotype was seen a handful of times. V is TRBV2 and J is TRBJ1-2; unclear D gene. The V end was cut by 3 bases, the J end by 2 bases, with 7 bases between. This CDR3 has 13 residues. From germline, CDR1 is SNHLY and CDR2 FYNNEI. CDR3 bases: TGTGCCAGCAGTGATAGACGGAACTATGGCTACACCTTC. Protein product: CASSDRRNYGYTF.

This clonotype was recorded at least ten times. The genes are TRBV6-2 or TRBV6-3 and TRBJ2-2; tentatively, D is TRBD2 (5 bases). CDR1 MNHEY and CDR2 SVGEGT come from the germline V gene. The germline V and J ends were trimmed by 5 bases and 1 base, with 8 bases remaining between them. This CDR3 is built from 14 residues. CDR3 DNA sequence: TGTGCCAGCAGTCCCGGGATGAACACCGGGGAGCTGTTTTTT. This gives the protein CASSPGMNTGELFF.

This clonotype came up many times. Written as DNA, the CDR3 is TGTGCCAGCAGCCAGGAACCGATGGGATCCCAAGAGACCCAGTACTTC. Translating it yields CASSQEPMGSQETQYF. The chain recombines TRBV4-2 with TRBJ2-5; D is unclear. Looked up from germline, CDR1 is LGHNA and CDR2 is YNFKEQ. Deletions cut 3 bases from V and 1 base from J, with 15 bases between. This CDR3 contains 16 residues.

The chain employs TRBV7-8 and TRBJ2-7, with TRBD1 matching 7 bases. The trim removed 5 bases at V and 0 bases at J, leaving 7 bases unmatched. Germline V CDR1 and CDR2: SGHVS, FQNEAQ. CDR3 length: 15 residues. The CDR3 DNA sequence: TGTGCCAGCAGCCTGACAGGGCTCGGCTCCTACGAGCAGTACTTC. Translation: CASSLTGLGSYEQYF.

This clonotype was observed many times. The chain links TRBV9 to TRBJ2-5; D not certain. Looked up from germline, CDR1 is SGDLS and CDR2 is YYNGEE. Trimming shortened V by 3 bases and J by 5 bases, and 14 bases separated the two germline ends. There are 14 residues in the CDR3. CDR3 in DNA: TGTGCCAGCAGCGGCTCCCCTCTGGTGGAGACCCAGTACTTC. Its translation is CASSGSPLVETQYF.

A remark on this clonotype: At one boundary the junction diverges from the germline segment, which might be a read error. The rearrangement links TRBV6-2 or TRBV6-3 to TRBJ1-2; no reliable D call. The CDR3 covers 13 residues. Germline CDR1 is MNHEY and CDR2 is SVGEGT. CDR3: CASSWLQNYGYTF. The CDR3 region has the DNA TGTGCCAGCAGTTGGCTACAGAACTATGGTTACACCTTC.

This clonotype was observed at least ten times. The chain carries TRBV4-1 and TRBJ2-7; 9 bases align to TRBD1. From germline, CDR1 is MGHRA and CDR2 YSYEKL. The CDR3 contains 17 residues. With 0 bases clipped from V and 4 bases from J, the junction kept 10 bases outside the gene matches. Here the CDR3 reads CASSQEGPGGQGYEQYF. DNA of the CDR3: TGCGCCAGCAGCCAAGAGGGGCCAGGAGGACAGGGGTACGAGCAGTACTTC.

This clonotype was found many times. As DNA, the CDR3 is TGTGCCACCAGTGCATCTTTGAACACTGAAGCTTTCTTT. This encodes CATSASLNTEAFF. The chain employs TRBV24-1 and TRBJ1-1; D gene uncertain. CDR1 and CDR2 from the germline V gene are KGHDR and SFDVKD. CDR3 length equals 13 residues. V lost 5 bases and J 0 bases, leaving 6 bases between the germline ends.

Ten or more counts support this clonotype. V and J are TRBV6-2 or TRBV6-3 and TRBJ2-7; a weak D match, TRBD2 (5 bases). Germline CDR1 is MNHEY and CDR2 is SVGEGT. Trimming removed 5 bases at V and 0 bases at J, with 8 bases between. The CDR3 consists of 13 residues. In nucleotides, the CDR3 is TGTGCCAGCAGTGACGGGAACTCCTACGAGCAGTACTTC. Amino acids: CASSDGNSYEQYF.

This clonotype was detected many times. This chain uses TRBV11-2 with TRBJ1-1, with TRBD1 as a possible D gene (5 bases). Germline CDR1 reads SGHAT; CDR2 reads FQNNGV. With 0 bases removed from V and 2 bases from J, the gap between germline ends came to 10 bases. The CDR3 is made up of 15 amino acids. As DNA, the CDR3 is TGTGCCAGCAGCTTAGATGGGGGGGACAACACTGAAGCTTTCTTT. Protein sequence: CASSLDGGDNTEAFF.

This clonotype was detected many times. The V and J genes are TRBV2 and TRBJ2-5; D ambiguous. Between the trimmed V and J ends, which lost 4 bases and 5 bases, there was a span of 5 bases. The germline V gene has CDR1 SNHLY and CDR2 FYNNEI. The CDR3 sequence is 11 residues long. The CDR3 DNA reads TGTGCCAGCAGTGGACATGAGACCCAGTACTTC. It is translated as CASSGHETQYF.

This clonotype came up many times. The chain combines TRBV24-1 with TRBJ2-5, with TRBD1 matching 7 bases. The ends lost 3 bases at V and 2 bases at J; junction bases unmatched: 2. This CDR3 contains 14 residues. Germline loops: CDR1 KGHDR, CDR2 SFDVKD. CDR3 in amino acids: CATSDATGQETQYF. The CDR3, as DNA: TGTGCCACCAGTGATGCGACAGGGCAAGAGACCCAGTACTTC.